These 24 T cell receptor beta chains were sequenced from one sample in a study of spatial heterogeneity in lung cancer. From the 5' RACE reads, TCRdb called clonotypes with MiXCR, one entry per CDR3 protein. The table lists about 38,000 distinct CDR3 sequences, 7.5% of them singletons, with 28% in the top ten. Regarding time point: sample taken at primary tumor resection. Here the sequenced sample was PBMCs, taken at surgery. These receptors came from a male donor with early-stage non-small cell lung cancer.

This clonotype was seen repeatedly, ten times or more. The rearrangement joins TRBV6-5 to TRBJ2-3; 9 bases fit TRBD2. Germline V gene data show CDR1 as MNHEY and CDR2 as SVGAGI. With V trimmed by 5 bases and J by 2 bases, 5 bases remained unmatched. This CDR3 contains 15 residues. The CDR3: CASSQRGDNTDTQYF. CDR3 nucleotides: TGTGCCAGCAGTCAGCGGGGGGATAACACAGATACGCAGTATTTT.

This clonotype was detected many times. This sequence joins TRBV27 and TRBJ1-1; D call uncertain. Trimming removed 7 bases from V and 0 bases from J, with 24 bases in between. In germline, CDR1 is MNHEY, CDR2 SMNVEV (reference sequence). The CDR3 extends over 18 amino acids. The CDR3 coding sequence is TGTGCCAGCACCCGTGGGAGAGCGCGGGTCGGGATGAACACTGAAGCTTTCTTT. This gives the protein CASTRGRARVGMNTEAFF.

This clonotype was seen many times. The V call is TRBV7-9, the J call TRBJ1-1, with D possibly being TRBD1 (5 bases). The V end lost 2 bases, the J end lost 0 bases, and 16 bases lay between the germline ends. The CDR3 sequence is 17 residues long. Germline V CDR1 and CDR2: SEHNR, FQNEAQ (reference sequence). For the CDR3, the DNA is TGTGCCAGCAGCTTACCAATTGGGGGGTCCCTGAACACTGAAGCTTTCTTT. Amino acid sequence: CASSLPIGGSLNTEAFF.

This clonotype was seen at least ten times. This chain uses TRBV6-2 or TRBV6-3 with TRBJ2-7; 7 bases map to TRBD1. Germline lookup yields CDR1 MNHEY and CDR2 SVGEGT. J was trimmed by 3 bases and V by 5 bases; bases with no gene match: 7. The CDR3 runs 14 residues. The CDR3 loop is CASSPRQGGYEQYV. The DNA for the CDR3 is TGTGCCAGCAGTCCTCGACAGGGCGGCTACGAGCAGTACGTC.

This clonotype was seen ten or more times. V gene TRBV7-2 combines with J gene TRBJ1-2, with 7 bases that match TRBD1. The CDR3 covers 15 residues. Germline CDR1 and CDR2: SGHTA and FQGNSA. Trimming cost V 5 bases and J 6 bases; bases outside gene matches: 12. CDR3: CASSPKQRGPNGYTF. DNA for the CDR3: TGTGCCAGCAGCCCAAAACAAAGGGGGCCCAATGGCTACACCTTC.

The chain joins TRBV7-3 to TRBJ2-1; 12 bases line up with TRBD2. Germline V gene sequence: CDR1 SGHTA, CDR2 FQGTGA. V dropped 2 bases and J dropped 5; count of bases not matched to a gene: 7. The CDR3 loop spans 17 amino acids. The CDR3 here is CASSLYFLAGGNNEQFF. In DNA form, the CDR3 reads TGTGCCAGCAGCTTATACTTTCTAGCGGGAGGGAACAATGAGCAGTTCTTC. Combining the CDR3 with reference TRBV7-3 and TRBJ2-1 gives the whole variable domain GAGVSQTPSNKVTEKGKYVELRCDPISGHTALYWYRQSLGQGPEFLIYFQGTGAADDSGLPNDRFFAVRPEGSVSTLKIQRTERGDSAVYLCASSLYFLAGGNNEQFFGPGTRLTVL.

This clonotype was seen many times. The chain carries TRBV18 and TRBJ2-2; no definite D call. Per germline, CDR1 KGHSH and CDR2 LQKENI. Trimming removed 5 bases from V and 0 bases from J, with 10 bases in between. This CDR3 has 15 residues. CDR3 nucleotide sequence: TGTGCCAGCTCAAGAAGGACCGCGAACACCGGGGAGCTGTTTTTT. Protein product: CASSRRTANTGELFF. Based on the CDR3 plus reference TRBV18 and TRBJ2-2, the full variable domain is NAGVMQNPRHLVRRRGQEARLRCSPMKGHSHVYWYRQLPEEGLKFMVYLQKENIIDESGMPKERFSAEFPKEGPSILRIQQVVRGDSAAYFCASSRRTANTGELFFGEGSRLTVL.

The genes are TRBV6-5 and TRBJ2-3; 11 nucleotides agree with TRBD2. This CDR3 contains 14 residues. With 6 bases clipped from V and 2 bases from J, the junction kept 1 base outside the gene matches. Germline-derived CDR1 and CDR2 are MNHEY and SVGAGI. CDR3 region: CASRTSGTTDTQYF. In DNA form, the CDR3 reads TGTGCCAGCAGGACTAGCGGGACCACAGATACGCAGTATTTT.

This clonotype has at least ten counts. Here the CDR3 DNA reads TGTGCCAGCAGCCGGACTAGCGGCCCCCGGGATGAGCAGTTCTTC. Translated: CASSRTSGPRDEQFF. The V gene is TRBV7-9, the J gene TRBJ2-1, with 10 bases matching TRBD2. V lost 5 bases, J lost 8 bases, and 9 bases stayed unmatched. CDR1 and CDR2 (germline): SEHNR, FQNEAQ (reference sequence). The CDR3 length is 15 residues.

This clonotype came up many times. The gene calls are TRBV28 and TRBJ2-1, with TRBD1 matching over 12 bases. The ends lost 3 bases at V and 8 bases at J; junction bases unmatched: 11. This CDR3 is 17 amino acids long. From germline, CDR1 is MDHEN and CDR2 SYDVKM. CDR3 in amino acids: CASSFRRSGTGGYEQFF. CDR3 in DNA: TGTGCCAGCAGTTTTAGACGCTCCGGGACAGGGGGCTATGAGCAGTTCTTC.

This clonotype was counted between two and nine times. The gene calls are TRBV6-2 or TRBV6-3 and TRBJ2-1; 12 bases match TRBD1. Germline values: CDR1 MNHEY, CDR2 SVGEGT. The CDR3 consists of 17 residues. The junction had 14 bases not matched to a gene; V was cut back by 5 bases and J by 9 bases. The CDR3 DNA follows: TGTGCCAGCAGTCAGAAGCCTTTCTCGGGACAGGGGGCTGAGCAGTTCTTC. Translated: CASSQKPFSGQGAEQFF.

This clonotype was found many times. The chain recombines TRBV27 with TRBJ2-3; no definite D call. CDR1 is MNHEY, CDR2 SMNVEV, per germline (reference sequence). The germline V and J ends were trimmed by 6 bases and 4 bases, with 8 bases remaining between them. The CDR3 consists of 12 residues. CDR3 DNA sequence: TGTGCCAGCAGCCCGATGGCAGATACGCAGTATTTT. As protein: CASSPMADTQYF.

This clonotype was counted only a few times. The gene calls are TRBV28 and TRBJ2-3, with TRBD1 matching 10 bases. Germline loops: CDR1 MDHEN, CDR2 SYDVKM. CDR3 length: 16 amino acids. After removal of 3 bases from V and 1 base from J, the junction contained 4 bases not matched to a gene. CDR3: CASSFLGTGGTDTQYF. As DNA, the CDR3 is TGTGCCAGCAGTTTTCTGGGGACAGGGGGCACAGATACGCAGTATTTT.

This clonotype was detected ten times or more. V and J are TRBV24-1 and TRBJ2-1; D gene uncertain. Looked up from germline, CDR1 is KGHDR and CDR2 is SFDVKD. Trimming took off 3 bases at V and 7 bases at J, with 3 bases between the two ends. There are 11 residues in the CDR3. The CDR3 sequence: CATSDLNEQFF. CDR3 in DNA: TGTGCCACCAGTGATCTAAATGAGCAGTTCTTC.

This clonotype was counted only a few times. The chain joins TRBV5-4 to TRBJ1-2; 7 bases map to TRBD1. Germline CDR1 reads SGHNT; CDR2 reads YYREEE (reference sequence). J gave up 6 bases and V 4 bases, and 3 bases lay outside the gene matches. The CDR3 consists of 12 residues. CDR3: CASSRGQDGYTF. As DNA, the CDR3 is TGTGCCAGCAGCAGAGGACAGGATGGCTACACCTTC.

This chain joins TRBV6-2 or TRBV6-3 and TRBJ1-5; 7 bases fit TRBD1. Trimming at V came to 0 bases and at J to 4 bases, leaving 3 bases not matched to a gene. Germline values: CDR1 MNHEY, CDR2 SVGEGT. This CDR3 is 15 amino acids long. CDR3 nucleotides: TGTGCCAGCAGTTACTCGAAGGGGGCGAATCAGCCCCAGCATTTT. Its protein product is CASSYSKGANQPQHF.

Notes on this clonotype: A clone one base away is much larger, so this may be a read error. The rearrangement links TRBV19 to TRBJ2-1; possible D gene TRBD1, 5 bases. The CDR3 is 14 amino acids. Trimming removed 5 bases at V and 9 bases at J, with 17 bases between. Per the germline V gene, CDR1 is LNHDA and CDR2 is SQIVND (reference sequence). The CDR3 reads CASSARVAWGEQFF. The CDR3 coding sequence is TGTGCCAGTAGTGCCAGGGTCGCCTGGGGTGAGCAGTTCTTC.

This clonotype was counted ten times or more. As DNA, the CDR3 is TGTGCCAGCACTCTTTGGAGGTCAGAAGACTATGGCTACACCTTC. It is translated as CASTLWRSEDYGYTF. The chain joins TRBV6-1 to TRBJ1-2, with no clear D. The length of the CDR3 is 15 residues. V was trimmed by 7 bases and J by 3 bases, leaving 18 bases between them. Germline V CDR1 and CDR2: MNHNS, SASEGT.

This clonotype was detected only a few times. J is TRBJ2-3 and V is TRBV7-9; D is possibly TRBD1 (5 bases). The CDR3 runs to 13 residues. Germline CDR1 is SEHNR and CDR2 is FQNEAQ (reference sequence). Between the trimmed V and J ends, which lost 5 bases and 2 bases, there was a span of 8 bases. This CDR3 reads CASSQGATDTQYF. Written as DNA, the CDR3 is TGTGCCAGCAGCCAAGGGGCCACAGATACGCAGTATTTT.

This clonotype was seen ten or more times. The rearrangement links TRBV27 to TRBJ1-5; 9 nucleotides agree with TRBD1. V trimming: 3 bases; J trimming: 4 bases; junction bases outside the gene matches: 4. The germline CDR1 and CDR2 sequences are MNHEY and SMNVEV (reference sequence). CDR3 size: 15 residues. DNA of the CDR3: TGTGCCAGCAGTTTGTCGACAGGGGGGAATCAGCCCCAGCATTTT. This encodes CASSLSTGGNQPQHF.

The CDR3 loop is CASSYVGEETQYF. CDR3 in DNA: TGTGCCAGCAGTTACGTGGGCGAAGAGACCCAGTACTTC. This chain connects TRBV6-5 to TRBJ2-5; unclear D gene. This CDR3 is 13 amino acids long. Per the germline V gene, CDR1 is MNHEY and CDR2 is SVGAGI. V lost 2 bases and J lost 3, with 7 bases in between.

This clonotype was detected many times. The rearrangement joins TRBV20-1 to TRBJ2-6, with D perhaps matching TRBD2 (5 bases). Looked up from germline, CDR1 is DFQATT and CDR2 is SNEGSKA (reference sequence). The CDR3 totals 12 residues. The germline V and J ends were trimmed by 5 bases and 3 bases, with 5 bases remaining between them. The CDR3 is CSARGGANVLTF. The CDR3 DNA reads TGCAGTGCTCGGGGTGGGGCCAACGTCCTGACTTTC.

The chain links TRBV6-5 to TRBJ1-5; a possible D gene is TRBD1 (6 bases). CDR1 is MNHEY, CDR2 SVGAGI, per germline. Trimming cost V 6 bases and J 4 bases, with 13 bases left between them. This CDR3 has 14 residues. CDR3 sequence reads: CASSGRGWNQPQHF. The DNA of the CDR3 is TGTGCCAGCAGCGGAAGGGGGTGGAATCAGCCCCAGCATTTT.

This clonotype was counted ten times or more. This sequence joins TRBV6-6 and TRBJ1-5; 7 positions agree with TRBD1. Losses at the gene ends were 10 bases for V and 6 bases for J; bases not matched to a gene: 12. Per the germline V gene, CDR1 is MNHNY and CDR2 is SVGAGI (reference sequence). The CDR3 length is 14 residues. CDR3 residues: CATGRGGSGQPQHF. For the CDR3, the DNA is TGTGCCACCGGGAGAGGGGGCAGCGGTCAGCCCCAGCATTTT.